This T cell receptor (beta chain) was found in a study of blood T cell repertoires in COVID-19. J lost 8 bases, V lost 8 bases, and 12 bases had no gene match. This CDR3 comprises 16 residues. CDR1 and CDR2 from the germline V gene are KGHSH and LQKENI. Some clones are missing from TCRdb's copy, which holds only in-frame ones; the method was immunoSEQ multiplex PCR. The sample has about 86,000 clones; roughly 83% are singletons. The sequencing sample was made of peripheral blood. The V call is TRBV18, the J call TRBJ2-1; 13 nucleotides line up with TRBD2. This sequence originates from a woman older than 75 with active or convalescent COVID-19. The CDR3 sequence is CASRRPTSGGGDEQFF. In nucleotides, the CDR3 is TGTGCCAGCCGTCGCCCTACTAGCGGGGGGGGTGATGAGCAGTTCTTC.